This T cell receptor beta chain was retrieved from a study of cytomegalovirus exposure and HLA in healthy donors. It was with 60 Vbeta and 13 Jbeta primers that the PCR ran. Clones were sequenced by immunoSEQ multiplex PCR, and TCRdb holds only the in-frame ones, with some missing. This table holds more than 200,000 clones, 75% to 80% found once. Germline V gene data show CDR1 as SGDLS and CDR2 as YYNGEE. The CDR3 length is 15 residues. The trim removed 2 bases at V and 3 bases at J, leaving 3 bases unmatched. Sample: PBMCs. V usage is TRBV9 and J usage is TRBJ2-1, with TRBD1 matching 9 bases. The clonotype was recovered from a man aged 18 to 30 in good health and CMV-seronegative. In DNA, the CDR3 is TGTGCCAGCAGCGTTTGGACAGGGGACTACAATGAGCAGTTCTTC. Amino acids: CASSVWTGDYNEQFF.